This passage covers 4 T cell receptor beta chains from one sample sequenced in a study of blood T cell repertoires in COVID-19. Method: immunoSEQ multiplex PCR; TCRdb's copy keeps in-frame clones and lacks some. This table holds a few hundred thousand clones, roughly 84% found once. Material for sequencing was peripheral blood. Receptors originate from a man in his forties or fifties with acute or convalescent COVID-19.

This chain connects TRBV6-6 to TRBJ1-1, with D perhaps matching TRBD1 (6 bases). The V end lost 5 bases, the J end lost 4 bases, and 14 bases lay between the germline ends. This CDR3 is built from 14 residues. Per the germline V gene, CDR1 is MNHNY and CDR2 is SVGAGI (reference sequence). The CDR3 spells CASSRPGATTEAFF. The CDR3 nucleotides read TGTGCCAGCAGTCGCCCAGGGGCGACCACTGAAGCTTTCTTT.

The gene calls are TRBV5-1 and TRBJ1-1; D gene unclear. Germline CDR1 and CDR2: SGHRS and YFSETQ. The CDR3 contains 14 residues. V lost 4 bases and J lost 5, with 15 bases in between. The CDR3 protein is CASSPIGVGTEAFF. The CDR3 DNA sequence: TGCGCCAGCAGCCCAATCGGGGTGGGGACTGAAGCTTTCTTT.

This chain joins TRBV7-9 and TRBJ1-1; a weak D match, TRBD1 (5 bases). The CDR3 consists of 14 residues. The germline V gene has CDR1 SEHNR and CDR2 FQNEAQ (reference sequence). The germline V and J ends were trimmed by 1 base and 3 bases, with 9 bases remaining between them. Here the CDR3 DNA reads TGTGCCAGCAGCTTAGGTTCAGGGTACACTGAAGCTTTCTTT. Amino acid sequence: CASSLGSGYTEAFF.

In its sample, this clone was seen once. The gene calls are TRBV3-1 (or the pseudogene TRBV3-2) and TRBJ2-3; the match to TRBD2 covers 9 bases. V shed 4 bases, J shed 5 bases, and the junction held 4 bases outside the gene matches. This CDR3 is 14 amino acids long. The germline CDR1 and CDR2 sequences are LGHDT and YNNKEL (reference sequence). CDR3 sequence: CASSRSGGKDTQYF. The CDR3 DNA reads TGTGCCAGCAGCCGGAGCGGGGGGAAAGATACGCAGTATTTT.